This is a list of T cell receptor beta chains from one sample in a study of human thymus T cells. TCRdb keeps only in-frame clones here, not all; method: immunoSEQ multiplex PCR. The table has about 44,000 clones, about 93% seen once. Sequenced: blood. The receptors derive from a boy younger than two with a congenital heart defect but otherwise immunologically healthy. Both conserved end residues are part of each CDR3. The D gene is left open where the match is weak.

v_call: TRBV7-2
j_call: TRBJ1-5
d_call: NA
cdr3_aa: CASSLGPDWEPQHF
cdr3_nt: TGTGCCAGCAGCTTAGGTCCAGATTGGGAGCCCCAGCATTTT

v_call: TRBV9
j_call: TRBJ2-1
d_call: TRBD2
cdr3_aa: CASSESGVNYNEQFF
cdr3_nt: TGTGCCAGCAGCGAAAGCGGGGTTAATTACAATGAGCAGTTCTTC

v_call: TRBV5-1
j_call: TRBJ1-3
d_call: NA
cdr3_aa: CASSHTGPSSGNTIYF
cdr3_nt: TGCGCCAGCAGCCACACAGGTCCGAGCTCTGGAAACACCATATATTTT

v_call: TRBV9
j_call: TRBJ2-3
d_call: NA
cdr3_aa: CASSSGAGQSDTQYF
cdr3_nt: TGTGCCAGCAGCTCCGGAGCGGGACAATCAGATACGCAGTATTTT

v_call: TRBV4-1
j_call: TRBJ2-5
d_call: NA
cdr3_aa: CASSRWGEETQYF
cdr3_nt: TGCGCCAGCAGCCGCTGGGGGGAAGAGACCCAGTACTTC

v_call: TRBV29-1
j_call: TRBJ2-7
d_call: NA
cdr3_aa: CSVEGPDLHPYEQYF
cdr3_nt: TGCAGCGTTGAAGGACCGGACCTCCACCCCTACGAGCAGTACTTC

v_call: TRBV5-1
j_call: TRBJ2-3
d_call: NA
cdr3_aa: CASSSFGVGNTQYF
cdr3_nt: TGCGCCAGCAGCTCGTTCGGGGTGGGGAATACGCAGTATTTT

v_call: TRBV7-9
j_call: TRBJ2-5
d_call: NA
cdr3_aa: CASSFGYQETQYF
cdr3_nt: TGTGCCAGCAGCTTCGGGTACCAAGAGACCCAGTACTTC

v_call: TRBV9
j_call: TRBJ2-3
d_call: NA
cdr3_aa: CASSVGFSTDTQYF
cdr3_nt: TGTGCCAGCAGCGTGGGCTTCAGCACAGATACGCAGTATTTT

v_call: TRBV7-7
j_call: TRBJ2-1
d_call: TRBD1
cdr3_aa: CASSRGGPIPGDEQFF
cdr3_nt: TGTGCTAGCAGCCGAGGGGGCCCTATTCCCGGGGATGAGCAGTTCTTC

v_call: TRBV6-1
j_call: TRBJ2-2
d_call: NA
cdr3_aa: CASSFIGAGTGELFF
cdr3_nt: TGTGCCAGCAGCTTCATTGGGGCGGGGACCGGGGAGCTGTTTTTT

v_call: TRBV7-9
j_call: TRBJ2-6
d_call: NA
cdr3_aa: CASSHRGGESSGANVLTF
cdr3_nt: TGTGCCAGCAGCCATCGCGGAGGGGAGAGCTCTGGGGCCAACGTCCTGACTTTC

v_call: TRBV4-3
j_call: TRBJ2-7
d_call: TRBD1
cdr3_aa: CASSQDRGFYEQYF
cdr3_nt: TGCGCCAGCAGCCAAGACAGGGGGTTTTACGAGCAGTACTTC

v_call: TRBV11-1
j_call: TRBJ2-7
d_call: NA
cdr3_aa: CASSHGGPPEQYF
cdr3_nt: TGTGCCAGCAGCCATGGGGGACCCCCTGAGCAGTACTTC

v_call: TRBV5-1
j_call: TRBJ1-1
d_call: NA
cdr3_aa: CASSMRGLNTEAFF
cdr3_nt: TGCGCCAGCAGCATGAGGGGCCTGAACACTGAAGCTTTCTTT